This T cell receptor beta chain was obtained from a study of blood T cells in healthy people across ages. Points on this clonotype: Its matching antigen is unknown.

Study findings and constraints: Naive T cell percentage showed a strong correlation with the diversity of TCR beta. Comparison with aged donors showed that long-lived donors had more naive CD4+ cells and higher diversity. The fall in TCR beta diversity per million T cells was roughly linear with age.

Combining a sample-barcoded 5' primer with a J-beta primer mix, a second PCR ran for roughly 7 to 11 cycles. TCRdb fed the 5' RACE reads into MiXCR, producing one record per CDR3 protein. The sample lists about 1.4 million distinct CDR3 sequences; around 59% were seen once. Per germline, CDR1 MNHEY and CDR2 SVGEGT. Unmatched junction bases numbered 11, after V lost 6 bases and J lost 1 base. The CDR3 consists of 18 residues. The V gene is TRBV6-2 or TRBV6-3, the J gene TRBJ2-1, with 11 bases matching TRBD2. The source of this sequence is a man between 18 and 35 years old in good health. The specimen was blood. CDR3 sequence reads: CASRTPGTSGGSYNEQFF. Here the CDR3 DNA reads TGTGCCAGCAGGACTCCGGGAACTAGCGGGGGTTCCTACAATGAGCAGTTCTTC.